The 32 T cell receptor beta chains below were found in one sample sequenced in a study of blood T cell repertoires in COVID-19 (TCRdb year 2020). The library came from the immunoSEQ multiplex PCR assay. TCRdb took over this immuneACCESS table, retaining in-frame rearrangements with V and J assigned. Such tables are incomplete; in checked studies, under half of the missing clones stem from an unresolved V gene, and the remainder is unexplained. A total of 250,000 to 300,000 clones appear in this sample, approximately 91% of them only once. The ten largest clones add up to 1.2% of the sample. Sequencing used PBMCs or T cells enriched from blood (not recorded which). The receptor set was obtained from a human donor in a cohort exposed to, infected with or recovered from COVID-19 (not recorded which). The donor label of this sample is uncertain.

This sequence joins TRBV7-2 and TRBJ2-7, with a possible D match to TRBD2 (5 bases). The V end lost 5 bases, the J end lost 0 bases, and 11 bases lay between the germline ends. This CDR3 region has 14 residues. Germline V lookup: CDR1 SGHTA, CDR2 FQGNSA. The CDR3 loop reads CASSLGDPSYEQYF. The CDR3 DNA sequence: TGTGCCAGCAGCCTCGGGGATCCCTCCTACGAGCAGTACTTC.

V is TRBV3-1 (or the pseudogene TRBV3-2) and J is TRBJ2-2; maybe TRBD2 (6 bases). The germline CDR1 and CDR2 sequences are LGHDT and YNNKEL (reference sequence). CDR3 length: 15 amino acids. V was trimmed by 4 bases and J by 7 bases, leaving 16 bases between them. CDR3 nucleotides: TGTGCCAGCAGCCCTCTAGCGTCTCGAGGCGGGGAGCTGTTTTTT. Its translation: CASSPLASRGGELFF.

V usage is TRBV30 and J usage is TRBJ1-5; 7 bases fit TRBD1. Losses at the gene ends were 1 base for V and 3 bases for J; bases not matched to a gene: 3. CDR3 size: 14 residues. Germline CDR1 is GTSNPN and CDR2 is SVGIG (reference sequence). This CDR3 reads CAWSGGQPNQPQHF. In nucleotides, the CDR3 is TGTGCCTGGAGTGGGGGACAGCCCAATCAGCCCCAGCATTTT.

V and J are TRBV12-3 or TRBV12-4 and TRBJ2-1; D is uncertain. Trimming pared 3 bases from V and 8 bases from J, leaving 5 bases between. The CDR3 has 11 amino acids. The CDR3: CASSFSHEQFF. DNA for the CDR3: TGTGCCAGCAGTTTCTCCCATGAGCAGTTCTTC.

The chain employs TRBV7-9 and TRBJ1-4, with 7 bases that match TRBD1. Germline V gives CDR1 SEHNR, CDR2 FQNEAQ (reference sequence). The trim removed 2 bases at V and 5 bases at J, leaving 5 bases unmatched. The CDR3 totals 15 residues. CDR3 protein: CASSLSRGQNEKLFF. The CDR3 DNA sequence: TGTGCCAGCAGCTTATCGAGGGGGCAGAATGAAAAACTGTTTTTT.

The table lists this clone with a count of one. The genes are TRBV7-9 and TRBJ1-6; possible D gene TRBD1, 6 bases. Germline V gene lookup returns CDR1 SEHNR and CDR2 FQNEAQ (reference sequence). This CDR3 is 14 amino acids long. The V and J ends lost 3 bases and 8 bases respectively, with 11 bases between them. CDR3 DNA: TGTGCCAGCAGCTTCGGCGGGGGCGATTCACCCCTCCACTTT. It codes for CASSFGGGDSPLHF.

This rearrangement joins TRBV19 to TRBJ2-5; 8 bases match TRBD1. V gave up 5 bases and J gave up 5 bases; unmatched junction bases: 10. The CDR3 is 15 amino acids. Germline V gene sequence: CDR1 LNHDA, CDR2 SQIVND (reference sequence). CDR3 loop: CASSQSGQGRETQYF. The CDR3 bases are TGTGCCAGTAGTCAGTCCGGACAGGGTAGGGAGACCCAGTACTTC.

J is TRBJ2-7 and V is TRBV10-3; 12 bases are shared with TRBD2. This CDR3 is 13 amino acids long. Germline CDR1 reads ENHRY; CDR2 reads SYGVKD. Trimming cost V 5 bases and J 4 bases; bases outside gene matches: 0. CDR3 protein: CAISTSGGYEQYF. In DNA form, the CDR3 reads TGTGCCATCAGTACTAGCGGGGGGTACGAGCAGTACTTC.

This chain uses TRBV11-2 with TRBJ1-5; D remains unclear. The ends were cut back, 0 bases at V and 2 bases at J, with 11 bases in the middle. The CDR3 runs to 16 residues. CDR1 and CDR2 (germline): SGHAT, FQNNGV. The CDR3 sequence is CASSLEVGQGNQPQHF. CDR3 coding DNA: TGTGCCAGCAGCTTAGAGGTGGGTCAGGGCAATCAGCCCCAGCATTTT.

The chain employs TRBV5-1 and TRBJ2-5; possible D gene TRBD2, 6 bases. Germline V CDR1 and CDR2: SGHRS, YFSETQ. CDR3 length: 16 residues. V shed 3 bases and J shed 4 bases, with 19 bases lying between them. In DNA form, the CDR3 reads TGCGCCAGCAGCTCCCAGGGAACGGGGGTCTCAGAGACCCAGTACTTC. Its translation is CASSSQGTGVSETQYF.

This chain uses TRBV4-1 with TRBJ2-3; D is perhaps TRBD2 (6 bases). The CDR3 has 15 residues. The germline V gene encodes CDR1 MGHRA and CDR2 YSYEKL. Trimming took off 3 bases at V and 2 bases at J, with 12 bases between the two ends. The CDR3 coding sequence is TGCGCCAGCAGCCACCTGGGACTTCACACAGATACGCAGTATTTT. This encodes CASSHLGLHTDTQYF.

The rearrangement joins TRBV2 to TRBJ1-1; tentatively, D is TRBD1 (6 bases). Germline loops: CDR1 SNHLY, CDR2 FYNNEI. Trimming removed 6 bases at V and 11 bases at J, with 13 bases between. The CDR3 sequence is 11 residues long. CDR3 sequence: CASRLQGEAFF. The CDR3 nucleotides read TGTGCCAGCAGGTTACAGGGTGAGGCTTTCTTT.

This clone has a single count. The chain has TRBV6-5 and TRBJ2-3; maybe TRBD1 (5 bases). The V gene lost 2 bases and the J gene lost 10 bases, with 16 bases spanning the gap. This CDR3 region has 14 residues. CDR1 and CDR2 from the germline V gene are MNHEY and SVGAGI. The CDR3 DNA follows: TGTGCCAGCAGTTACGGGGCCGACCTGGTGGCGCAGTATTTT. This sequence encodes CASSYGADLVAQYF.

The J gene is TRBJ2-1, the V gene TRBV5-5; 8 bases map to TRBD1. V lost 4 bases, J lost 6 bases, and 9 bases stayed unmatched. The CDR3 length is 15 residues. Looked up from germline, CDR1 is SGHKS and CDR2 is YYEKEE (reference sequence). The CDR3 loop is CASSRGTGGFNEQFF. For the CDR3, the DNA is TGTGCCAGCAGCCGAGGGACAGGAGGGTTCAATGAGCAGTTCTTC.

The CDR3 here is CSASEDSRMNTEAFF. The CDR3 DNA is TGCAGTGCTAGTGAGGACAGCAGAATGAACACTGAAGCTTTCTTT. The chain has TRBV20-1 and TRBJ1-1; TRBD1 might be the D (6 bases). The germline CDR1 and CDR2 sequences are DFQATT and SNEGSKA (reference sequence). The CDR3 loop spans 15 amino acids. V gave up 3 bases and J gave up 0 bases, with 14 bases separating them.

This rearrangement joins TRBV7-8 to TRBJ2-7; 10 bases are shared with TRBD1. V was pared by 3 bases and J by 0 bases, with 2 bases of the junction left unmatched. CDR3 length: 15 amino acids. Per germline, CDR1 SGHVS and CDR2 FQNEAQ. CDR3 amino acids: CASSLTGGFSYEQYF. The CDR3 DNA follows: TGTGCCAGCAGCTTGACAGGGGGCTTCTCCTACGAGCAGTACTTC.

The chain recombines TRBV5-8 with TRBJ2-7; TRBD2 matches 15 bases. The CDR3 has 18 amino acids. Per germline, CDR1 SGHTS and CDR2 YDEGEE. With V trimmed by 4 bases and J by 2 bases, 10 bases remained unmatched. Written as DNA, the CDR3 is TGTGCCAGCAGCCCTCCGGGACTAGCGGGGGGACGAACCTACGAGCAGTACTTC. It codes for CASSPPGLAGGRTYEQYF. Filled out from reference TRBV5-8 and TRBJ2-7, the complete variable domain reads EAGVTQSPTHLIKTRGQQATLRCSPISGHTSVYWYQQALGLGLQFLLWYDEGEERNRGNFPPRFSGRQFPNYSSELNVNALELEDSALYLCASSPPGLAGGRTYEQYFGPGTRLTVT.

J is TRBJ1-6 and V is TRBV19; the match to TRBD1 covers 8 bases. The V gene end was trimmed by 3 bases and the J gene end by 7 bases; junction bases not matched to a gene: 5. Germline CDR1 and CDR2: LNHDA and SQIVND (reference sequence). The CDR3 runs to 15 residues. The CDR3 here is CASSIGQGTNSPLHF. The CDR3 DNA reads TGTGCCAGTAGTATCGGACAGGGCACCAATTCACCCCTCCACTTT.

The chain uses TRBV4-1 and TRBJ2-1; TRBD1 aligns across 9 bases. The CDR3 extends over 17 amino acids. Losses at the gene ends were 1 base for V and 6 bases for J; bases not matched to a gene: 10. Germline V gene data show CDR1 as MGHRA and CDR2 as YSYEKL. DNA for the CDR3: TGCGCCAGCAGCCAAGGGAGAGGGACAGGGAGGCGCAATGAGCAGTTCTTC. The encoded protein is CASSQGRGTGRRNEQFF.

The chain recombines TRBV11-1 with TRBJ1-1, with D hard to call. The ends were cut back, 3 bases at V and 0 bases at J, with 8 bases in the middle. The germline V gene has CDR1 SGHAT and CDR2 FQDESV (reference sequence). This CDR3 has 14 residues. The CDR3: CASSFMELNTEAFF. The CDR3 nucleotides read TGTGCCAGCAGCTTCATGGAGCTGAACACTGAAGCTTTCTTT.

The DNA of the CDR3 is TGTGCCTGGAGTCCCCGGGGGAACACCGGGGAGCTGTTTTTT. Its protein is CAWSPRGNTGELFF. This chain joins TRBV30 and TRBJ2-2; a weak D match, TRBD2 (5 bases). The CDR3 spans 14 residues. With 2 bases removed from V and 1 base from J, the gap between germline ends came to 8 bases. CDR1 and CDR2 (germline): GTSNPN, SVGIG (reference sequence).

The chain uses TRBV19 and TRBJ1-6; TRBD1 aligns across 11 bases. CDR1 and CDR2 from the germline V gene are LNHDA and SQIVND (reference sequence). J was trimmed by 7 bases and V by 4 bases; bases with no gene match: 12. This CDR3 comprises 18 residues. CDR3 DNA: TGTGCCAGTAGTAAGGCTGGAGGACGGACAGGGGGCAATTCACCCCTCCACTTT. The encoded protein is CASSKAGGRTGGNSPLHF. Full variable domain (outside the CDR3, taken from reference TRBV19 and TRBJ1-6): DGGITQSPKYLFRKEGQNVTLSCEQNLNHDAMYWYRQDPGQGLRLIYYSQIVNDFQKGDIAEGYSVSREKKESFPLTVTSAQKNPTAFYLCASSKAGGRTGGNSPLHFGNGTRLTVT.

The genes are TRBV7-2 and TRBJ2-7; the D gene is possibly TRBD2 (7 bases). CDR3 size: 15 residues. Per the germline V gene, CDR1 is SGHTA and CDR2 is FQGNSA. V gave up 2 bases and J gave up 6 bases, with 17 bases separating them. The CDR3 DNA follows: TGTGCCAGCAGCTTAAAGGGTGGGGGGGCCTCCGAGCAGTACTTC. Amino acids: CASSLKGGGASEQYF.

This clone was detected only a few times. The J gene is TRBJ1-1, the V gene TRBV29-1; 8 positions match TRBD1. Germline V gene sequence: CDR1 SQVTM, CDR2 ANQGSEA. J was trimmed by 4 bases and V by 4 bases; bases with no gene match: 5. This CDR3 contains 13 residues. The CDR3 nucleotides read TGCAGCGTTGGGCAGGGGGCGATCACTGAAGCTTTCTTT. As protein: CSVGQGAITEAFF.

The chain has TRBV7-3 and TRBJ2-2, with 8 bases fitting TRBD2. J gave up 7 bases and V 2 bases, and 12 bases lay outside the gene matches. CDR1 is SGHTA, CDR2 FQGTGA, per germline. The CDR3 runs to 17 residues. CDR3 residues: CASSLGSGTAGDGELFF. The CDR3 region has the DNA TGTGCCAGCAGCTTAGGTAGCGGGACTGCAGGTGACGGGGAGCTGTTTTTT.

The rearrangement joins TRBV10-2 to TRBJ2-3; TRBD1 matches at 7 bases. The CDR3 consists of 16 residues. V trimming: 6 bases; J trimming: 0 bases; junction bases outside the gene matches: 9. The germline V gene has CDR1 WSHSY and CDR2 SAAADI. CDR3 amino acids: CASRKYRGPSTDTQYF. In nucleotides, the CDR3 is TGCGCCAGCAGGAAATACAGGGGCCCTAGCACAGATACGCAGTATTTT.

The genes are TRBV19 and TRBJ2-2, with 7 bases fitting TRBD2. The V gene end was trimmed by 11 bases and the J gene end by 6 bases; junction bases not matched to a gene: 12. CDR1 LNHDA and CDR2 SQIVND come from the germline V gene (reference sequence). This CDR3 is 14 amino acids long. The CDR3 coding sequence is TGTGCCTCCAAAGAGGGACTAATCGCCGGGGAGCTGTTTTTT. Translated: CASKEGLIAGELFF.

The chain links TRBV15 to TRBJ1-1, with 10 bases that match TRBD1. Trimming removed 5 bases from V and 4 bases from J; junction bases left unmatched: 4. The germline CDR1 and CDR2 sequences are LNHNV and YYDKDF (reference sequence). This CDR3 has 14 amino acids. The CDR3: CATSGTGDVTEAFF. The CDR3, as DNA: TGTGCCACCAGCGGGACAGGGGACGTCACTGAAGCTTTCTTT.

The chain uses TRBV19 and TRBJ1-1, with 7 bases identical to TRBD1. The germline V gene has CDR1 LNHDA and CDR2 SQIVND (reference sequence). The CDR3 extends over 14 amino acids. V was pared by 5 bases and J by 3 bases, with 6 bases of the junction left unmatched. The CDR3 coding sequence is TGTGCCAGTAGTCCAGGACAGGAGTACACTGAAGCTTTCTTT. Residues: CASSPGQEYTEAFF. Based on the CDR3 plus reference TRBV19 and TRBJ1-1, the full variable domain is DGGITQSPKYLFRKEGQNVTLSCEQNLNHDAMYWYRQDPGQGLRLIYYSQIVNDFQKGDIAEGYSVSREKKESFPLTVTSAQKNPTAFYLCASSPGQEYTEAFFGQGTRLTVV.

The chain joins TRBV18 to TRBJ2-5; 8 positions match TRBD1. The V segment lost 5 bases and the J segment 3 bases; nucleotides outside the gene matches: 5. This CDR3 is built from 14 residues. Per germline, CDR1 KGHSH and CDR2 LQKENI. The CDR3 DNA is TGTGCCAGCTCAGCTCCGACAGGGGAAGAGACCCAGTACTTC. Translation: CASSAPTGEETQYF.

The CDR3 loop is CASSPGTGDEQFF. CDR3 nucleotide sequence: TGTGCCAGCAGCCCCGGGACAGGGGATGAGCAGTTCTTC. The J gene is TRBJ2-1, the V gene TRBV5-6; 10 nucleotides match TRBD1. This CDR3 has 13 amino acids. The junction had 3 bases not matched to a gene; V was cut back by 4 bases and J by 8 bases. Germline CDR1 reads SGHDT; CDR2 reads YYEEEE.

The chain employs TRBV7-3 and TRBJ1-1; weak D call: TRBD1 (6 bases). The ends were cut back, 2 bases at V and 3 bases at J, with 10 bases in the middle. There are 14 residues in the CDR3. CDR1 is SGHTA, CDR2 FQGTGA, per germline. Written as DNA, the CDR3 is TGTGCCAGCAGCTTACAGGGGAGCGACACTGAAGCTTTCTTT. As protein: CASSLQGSDTEAFF.